These 23 T cell receptor beta chains came from one sample sequenced in a study of T cell changes during pregnancy in multiple sclerosis. Measured with immunoSEQ multiplex PCR; TCRdb has only the in-frame clones, and not every one. The table records some 100,000 clones, roughly 92% of them present only once. Sample: peripheral blood, taken in the second trimester of pregnancy. Receptor source: a female donor with multiple sclerosis, enrolled in a pregnancy study.

The V and J genes are TRBV5-1 and TRBJ2-2, with TRBD1 identical over 11 bases. Germline CDR1 is SGHRS and CDR2 is YFSETQ. The V gene end was trimmed by 4 bases and the J gene end by 4 bases; junction bases not matched to a gene: 12. This CDR3 contains 18 residues. CDR3 amino acids: CASSLEMDRGRVTGELFF. CDR3 coding DNA: TGCGCCAGCAGCCTTGAGATGGACAGGGGGCGCGTCACCGGGGAGCTGTTTTTT.

The rearrangement joins TRBV19 to TRBJ2-1, with TRBD2 identical over 12 bases. From germline, CDR1 is LNHDA and CDR2 SQIVND (reference sequence). The length of the CDR3 is 16 residues. J lost 10 bases, V lost 3 bases, and 10 bases had no gene match. The CDR3 here is CASSIDPSGGALEQFF. In nucleotides, the CDR3 is TGTGCCAGTAGTATTGATCCTAGCGGGGGGGCCTTAGAGCAGTTCTTC.

The chain recombines TRBV6-4 with TRBJ2-3; TRBD1 is a possible D gene (6 bases). There are 13 residues in the CDR3. The germline gives CDR1 MRHNA, CDR2 SNTAGT. Deletions cut 8 bases from V and 6 bases from J, with 15 bases between. The CDR3 DNA reads TGTGCCAGCCGGGACATCGCGACCGATACGCAGTATTTT. This translates into CASRDIATDTQYF.

This sequence joins TRBV19 and TRBJ1-1; TRBD1 is a possible D gene (6 bases). From germline, CDR1 is LNHDA and CDR2 SQIVND (reference sequence). The CDR3 runs 14 residues. Trimming took off 3 bases at V and 5 bases at J, with 13 bases between the two ends. CDR3 DNA sequence: TGTGCCAGTAGTATTGGGGGCGTAGGGACTGAAGCTTTCTTT. Its translation: CASSIGGVGTEAFF.

This chain joins TRBV19 and TRBJ1-2; 10 nucleotides agree with TRBD1. The CDR3 covers 14 residues. CDR1 and CDR2 (germline): LNHDA, SQIVND (reference sequence). V lost 3 bases, J lost 12 bases, and 10 bases stayed unmatched. The CDR3 sequence is CASSILSGTGDNTF. Written as DNA, the CDR3 is TGTGCCAGTAGTATCCTCTCCGGGACAGGGGATAACACCTTC.

CDR3 region: CASNSLGGETEAFF. CDR3 nucleotide sequence: TGTGCCAGTAACTCTCTAGGGGGCGAGACTGAAGCTTTCTTT. The V and J genes are TRBV19 and TRBJ1-1; 7 bases agree with TRBD1. Germline values: CDR1 LNHDA, CDR2 SQIVND (reference sequence). The CDR3 is 14 residues long. The V gene end was trimmed by 7 bases and the J gene end by 5 bases; junction bases not matched to a gene: 10.

The genes are TRBV27 and TRBJ1-5; D is undetermined. Trimming removed 2 bases from V and 9 bases from J, with 8 bases in between. Germline V gives CDR1 MNHEY, CDR2 SMNVEV (reference sequence). This CDR3 is 12 amino acids long. CDR3 coding DNA: TGTGCCAGCAGTTTACGGGCGGGGCCCCAGCATTTT. Translating it yields CASSLRAGPQHF.

V and J are TRBV7-9 and TRBJ2-7; D is uncertain. V lost 0 bases to trimming and J lost 1 base, with 13 bases between them. The germline V gene has CDR1 SEHNR and CDR2 FQNEAQ (reference sequence). The CDR3 has 16 residues. This CDR3 is CASSLAVGSTSYEQYF. The CDR3 bases are TGTGCCAGCAGCTTAGCGGTCGGTTCTACTTCCTACGAGCAGTACTTC.

With regard to this clone: Other DNA sequences in this sample translate to the same CDR3. The genes are TRBV9 and TRBJ2-1; D not resolved. Trimming cost V 0 bases and J 0 bases, with 7 bases left between them. This CDR3 spans 15 amino acids. In germline, CDR1 is SGDLS, CDR2 YYNGEE. CDR3 bases: TGTGCCAGCAGCGTAGGCGCAAGCTCCTACAATGAGCAGTTCTTC. It yields the protein CASSVGASSYNEQFF. The full variable domain, completed using reference TRBV9 and TRBJ2-1, is DSGVTQTPKHLITATGQRVTLRCSPRSGDLSVYWYQQSLDQGLQFLIQYYNGEERAKGNILERFSAQQFPDLHSELNLSSLELGDSALYFCASSVGASSYNEQFFGPGTRLTVL.

The chain carries TRBV2 and TRBJ2-2; maybe TRBD2 (5 bases). Germline V gene lookup returns CDR1 SNHLY and CDR2 FYNNEI. Trimming removed 4 bases from V and 5 bases from J, with 11 bases in between. This CDR3 contains 14 residues. The CDR3 region is CASSADSTTGELFF. CDR3 sequence (DNA): TGTGCCAGCAGTGCGGACTCGACAACCGGGGAGCTGTTTTTT.

This clone has more than one count but fewer than ten. V gene TRBV18 combines with J gene TRBJ1-5; 9 bases are a match to TRBD1. This CDR3 comprises 18 residues. Losses at the gene ends were 1 base for V and 1 base for J; bases not matched to a gene: 8. Germline assignment: CDR1 KGHSH and CDR2 LQKENI. The DNA for the CDR3 is TGTGCCAGCTCACCACTCCCTCCGGGGACAGGGAGCAATCAGCCCCAGCATTTT. As protein: CASSPLPPGTGSNQPQHF.

The chain is built from TRBV5-6 and TRBJ2-5; no reliable D call. The germline CDR1 and CDR2 sequences are SGHDT and YYEEEE. This CDR3 has 15 residues. Trimming removed 1 base from V and 0 bases from J, with 10 bases in between. The CDR3: CASSLYRTYQETQYF. The CDR3 nucleotides are TGTGCCAGCAGCTTGTACAGAACGTACCAAGAGACCCAGTACTTC.

The J gene is TRBJ2-1, the V gene TRBV6-1; D gene unclear. CDR1 and CDR2 from the germline V gene are MNHNS and SASEGT. The ends were cut back, 4 bases at V and 5 bases at J, with 9 bases in the middle. This CDR3 contains 13 residues. In nucleotides, the CDR3 is TGTGCCAGCAGTGTATCTCAGAACAATGAGCAGTTCTTC. Its protein is CASSVSQNNEQFF.

This sequence joins TRBV19 and TRBJ2-7, with 9 bases lining up with TRBD2. Trimming at V came to 6 bases and at J to 2 bases, leaving 5 bases not matched to a gene. This CDR3 has 14 amino acids. The germline V gene encodes CDR1 LNHDA and CDR2 SQIVND (reference sequence). The CDR3 protein is CASRSGGPTYEQYF. In DNA form, the CDR3 reads TGTGCCAGTAGAAGCGGGGGGCCGACCTACGAGCAGTACTTC.

The chain uses TRBV27 and TRBJ1-2; 7 bases are a match to TRBD1. The ends lost 1 base at V and 6 bases at J; junction bases unmatched: 2. This CDR3 spans 13 amino acids. In germline, CDR1 is MNHEY, CDR2 SMNVEV (reference sequence). The chain's CDR3 is CASSLLGGNGYTF. Here the CDR3 DNA reads TGTGCCAGCAGTTTATTAGGGGGCAATGGCTACACCTTC.

The V call is TRBV18, the J call TRBJ2-3, with 14 positions matching TRBD2. CDR3 length: 16 amino acids. J gave up 3 bases and V 3 bases, and 2 bases lay outside the gene matches. CDR1 and CDR2 (germline): KGHSH, LQKENI. CDR3 DNA: TGTGCCAGCTCACCGACTAGCGGGAGGGTAACAGATACGCAGTATTTT. Its protein product is CASSPTSGRVTDTQYF.

The chain links TRBV27 to TRBJ1-4, with 7 bases identical to TRBD1. Trimming took 4 bases from V and 8 from J; bases not matched to a gene: 7. Germline V gene data show CDR1 as MNHEY and CDR2 as SMNVEV (reference sequence). The length of the CDR3 is 14 residues. CDR3 coding DNA: TGTGCCAGCAGTTCCCCCGGACAGGTCGAAAAACTGTTTTTT. Protein: CASSSPGQVEKLFF.

The V and J genes are TRBV7-2 and TRBJ2-5, with D possibly TRBD1 on 5 matching bases. Germline V gene sequence: CDR1 SGHTA, CDR2 FQGNSA. The V end was cut by 2 bases, the J end by 5 bases, with 15 bases between. The CDR3 contains 15 residues. The CDR3 sequence: CASSLSRANRETQYF. CDR3 sequence (DNA): TGTGCCAGCAGCTTATCCAGGGCGAATAGGGAGACCCAGTACTTC.

The chain recombines TRBV27 with TRBJ2-3, with 10 bases fitting TRBD2. The germline gives CDR1 MNHEY, CDR2 SMNVEV (reference sequence). V was clipped by 7 bases and J by 6 bases; unmatched bases: 16. CDR3 length: 17 amino acids. CDR3 bases: TGTGCCAGCACATCACCTAGCGGGAGTGGGGTAGGGGATACGCAGTATTTT. It translates to CASTSPSGSGVGDTQYF.

V usage is TRBV5-5 and J usage is TRBJ1-5, with 7 bases fitting TRBD1. With V trimmed by 4 bases and J by 2 bases, 3 bases remained unmatched. This CDR3 spans 14 amino acids. CDR1 and CDR2 from the germline V gene are SGHKS and YYEKEE (reference sequence). The CDR3: CASSATGGNQPQHF. The CDR3 nucleotides read TGTGCCAGCAGCGCCACAGGGGGCAATCAGCCCCAGCATTTT.

V is TRBV27 and J is TRBJ2-7, with D possibly matching TRBD2 (5 bases). CDR1 and CDR2 (germline): MNHEY, SMNVEV (reference sequence). The CDR3 spans 13 residues. The ends were cut back, 2 bases at V and 0 bases at J, with 5 bases in the middle. In DNA, the CDR3 is TGTGCCAGCAGTTTAAGCGGCTCCTACGAGCAGTACTTC. This encodes CASSLSGSYEQYF.

The gene calls are TRBV7-8 and TRBJ2-3, with 9 bases identical to TRBD2. The germline V gene encodes CDR1 SGHVS and CDR2 FQNEAQ. The CDR3 contains 17 residues. The J segment lost 1 base and the V segment lost 2 bases, leaving 7 bases of the junction unmatched. The CDR3 protein is CASSLSVWTSGTDTQYF. CDR3 nucleotide sequence: TGTGCCAGCAGCTTATCAGTCTGGACTAGCGGCACAGATACGCAGTATTTT.

The rearrangement links TRBV19 to TRBJ2-1; D perhaps matches TRBD1 (6 bases). CDR1 LNHDA and CDR2 SQIVND come from the germline V gene (reference sequence). V was shortened by 6 bases and J by 7 bases, with 13 bases between the two germline ends. The CDR3 sequence is 13 residues long. The CDR3 is CASSKDRENEQFF. The CDR3 nucleotides are TGTGCCAGTAGCAAGGACAGAGAGAATGAGCAGTTCTTC.